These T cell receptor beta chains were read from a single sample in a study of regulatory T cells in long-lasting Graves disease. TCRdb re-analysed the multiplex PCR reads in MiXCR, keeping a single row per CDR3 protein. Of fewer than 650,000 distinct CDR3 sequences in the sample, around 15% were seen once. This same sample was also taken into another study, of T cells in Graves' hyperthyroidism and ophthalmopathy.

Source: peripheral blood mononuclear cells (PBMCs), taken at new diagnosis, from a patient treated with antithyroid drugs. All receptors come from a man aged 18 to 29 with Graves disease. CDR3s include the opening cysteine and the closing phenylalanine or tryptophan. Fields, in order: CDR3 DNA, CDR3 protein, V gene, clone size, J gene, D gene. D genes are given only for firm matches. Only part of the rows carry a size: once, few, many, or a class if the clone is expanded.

cdr3_nt: TGTGCCAGCAGCCAAGCGCTCGAGGGGCATGAGCAGTTCTTC
cdr3_aa: CASSQALEGHEQFF
v_call: TRBV3-1
clone_size: many
j_call: TRBJ2-1
d_call: -

cdr3_nt: TGCAGTGCGCCTCGTGGCTCTGAGTGGGATGAGCAGTTCTTC
cdr3_aa: CSAPRGSEWDEQFF
v_call: TRBV20-1
clone_size: few
j_call: TRBJ2-1
d_call: -

cdr3_nt: TGTGCCAGCAGCTTACAGACTAGCGGATACAATGAGCAGTTCTTC
cdr3_aa: CASSLQTSGYNEQFF
v_call: TRBV7-2
clone_size: many
j_call: TRBJ2-1
d_call: TRBD2

cdr3_nt: TGTGCCAGCAGCTTAGACAGCTTCGTTCGAGATACGCAGTATTTT
cdr3_aa: CASSLDSFVRDTQYF
v_call: TRBV7-2
clone_size: few
j_call: TRBJ2-3
d_call: -

cdr3_nt: TGTGCCATCGGCGGGACAGTGAACACTGAAGCTTTCTTT
cdr3_aa: CAIGGTVNTEAFF
v_call: TRBV28
clone_size: many
j_call: TRBJ1-1
d_call: TRBD1

cdr3_nt: TGTGCCAGCAGCTCCCAACCGGGACAGGGTTACGAGCAGTACTTC
cdr3_aa: CASSSQPGQGYEQYF
v_call: TRBV9
clone_size: few
j_call: TRBJ2-7
d_call: TRBD1

cdr3_nt: TGCGCCAGCAGGAGGACAGGGGATAACATTCAGTACTTC
cdr3_aa: CASRRTGDNIQYF
v_call: TRBV10-2
clone_size: many
j_call: TRBJ2-4
d_call: TRBD1

cdr3_nt: TGCAGTGCTACGACAGAAGGGAACACTGAAGCTTTCTTT
cdr3_aa: CSATTEGNTEAFF
v_call: TRBV20-1
clone_size: many
j_call: TRBJ1-1
d_call: -

cdr3_nt: TGTGCCACCAGGGGGGTTGGGGGCAATGAGCAGTTCTTC
cdr3_aa: CATRGVGGNEQFF
v_call: TRBV15
clone_size: -
j_call: TRBJ2-1
d_call: -

cdr3_nt: TGTGCCAGCAGTGGGGGCCCCTGGACAGGGGGCGGATCGGTCCTGACTTTC
cdr3_aa: CASSGGPWTGGGSVLTF
v_call: TRBV2
clone_size: many
j_call: TRBJ2-6
d_call: TRBD1

cdr3_nt: TGTGCCAGCAGTTTGACTAGCGGGAGGGTTCCAGATACGCAGTATTTT
cdr3_aa: CASSLTSGRVPDTQYF
v_call: TRBV12-3/TRBV12-4
clone_size: many
j_call: TRBJ2-3
d_call: TRBD2

cdr3_nt: TGTGCCAGCAGTGAACTCGCTAATGAGCAGTTCTTC
cdr3_aa: CASSELANEQFF
v_call: TRBV2
clone_size: many
j_call: TRBJ2-1
d_call: -

cdr3_nt: TGTGCCAGCAGCGCCCGTGGTAGCGGGAGTGCCCACGAGCAGTACTTC
cdr3_aa: CASSARGSGSAHEQYF
v_call: TRBV4-2
clone_size: -
j_call: TRBJ2-7
d_call: TRBD2

cdr3_nt: TGTGCCAGCAGTTTTGGGCAGGACCCTTATAGCAATCAGCCCCAGCATTTT
cdr3_aa: CASSFGQDPYSNQPQHF
v_call: TRBV12-3/TRBV12-4
clone_size: few
j_call: TRBJ1-5
d_call: -

cdr3_nt: TGTGCCAGCAGCCAGATGACAGGCGGGGCCACCTACGAGCAGTACTTC
cdr3_aa: CASSQMTGGATYEQYF
v_call: TRBV5-4
clone_size: -
j_call: TRBJ2-7
d_call: -

cdr3_nt: TGTGCCAGCAGCCCGGACAGGGTGGGCGAGCAGTACTTC
cdr3_aa: CASSPDRVGEQYF
v_call: TRBV2
clone_size: many
j_call: TRBJ2-7
d_call: TRBD1

cdr3_nt: TGCAGTGCCGAACTTATCGCCGGGTTGGAAGCTTTCTTT
cdr3_aa: CSAELIAGLEAFF
v_call: TRBV20-1
clone_size: -
j_call: TRBJ1-1
d_call: -

cdr3_nt: TGCAGTGCTTGGGGACTAGCGGTCTCCTACGAGCAGTACTTC
cdr3_aa: CSAWGLAVSYEQYF
v_call: TRBV20-1
clone_size: many
j_call: TRBJ2-7
d_call: TRBD2

cdr3_nt: TGTGCCAGCAGTCCAACTCGCTCCTACGAGCAGTACTTC
cdr3_aa: CASSPTRSYEQYF
v_call: TRBV28
clone_size: many
j_call: TRBJ2-7
d_call: -

cdr3_nt: TGTGCCGTCCGGGACAGTAATGAGCAGTTCTTC
cdr3_aa: CAVRDSNEQFF
v_call: TRBV6-2/TRBV6-3
clone_size: many
j_call: TRBJ2-1
d_call: TRBD1

cdr3_nt: TGTGCCTGGAGTGTAGTAGGGGGCGGGTCACCCCTCCACTTT
cdr3_aa: CAWSVVGGGSPLHF
v_call: TRBV30
clone_size: -
j_call: TRBJ1-6
d_call: TRBD1

cdr3_nt: TGTGCCAGCAGCTTAGGACAGCACACTGAAGCTTTCTTT
cdr3_aa: CASSLGQHTEAFF
v_call: TRBV27
clone_size: many
j_call: TRBJ1-1
d_call: -